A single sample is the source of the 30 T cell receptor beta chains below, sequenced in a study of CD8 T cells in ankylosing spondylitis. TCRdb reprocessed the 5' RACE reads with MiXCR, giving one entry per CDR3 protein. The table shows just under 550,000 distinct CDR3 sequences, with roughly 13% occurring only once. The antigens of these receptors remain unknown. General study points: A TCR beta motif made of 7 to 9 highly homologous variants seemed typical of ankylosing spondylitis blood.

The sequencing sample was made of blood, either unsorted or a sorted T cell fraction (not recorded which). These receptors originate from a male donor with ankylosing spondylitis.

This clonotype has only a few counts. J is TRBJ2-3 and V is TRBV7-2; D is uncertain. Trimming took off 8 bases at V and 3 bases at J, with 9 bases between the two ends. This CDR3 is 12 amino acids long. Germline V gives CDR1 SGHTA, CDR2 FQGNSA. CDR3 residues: CASRPETDTQYF. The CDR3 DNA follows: TGTGCCAGCCGTCCTGAAACAGATACGCAGTATTTT.

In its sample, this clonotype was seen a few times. CDR3 in amino acids: CATSDPTITYEQYF. The CDR3, as DNA: TGTGCCACCAGTGACCCCACCATTACCTACGAGCAGTACTTC. The chain combines TRBV24-1 with TRBJ2-7, with no clear D. In germline, CDR1 is KGHDR, CDR2 SFDVKD. Trimming cost V 4 bases and J 2 bases, with 11 bases left between them. The CDR3 spans 14 residues.

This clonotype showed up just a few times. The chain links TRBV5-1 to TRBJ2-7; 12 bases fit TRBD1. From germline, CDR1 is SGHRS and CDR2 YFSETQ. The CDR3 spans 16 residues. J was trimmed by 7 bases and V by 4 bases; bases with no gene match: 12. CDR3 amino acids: CASSREPGQGAWEQYF. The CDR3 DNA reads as TGCGCCAGCAGCCGGGAGCCGGGACAGGGGGCGTGGGAGCAGTACTTC.

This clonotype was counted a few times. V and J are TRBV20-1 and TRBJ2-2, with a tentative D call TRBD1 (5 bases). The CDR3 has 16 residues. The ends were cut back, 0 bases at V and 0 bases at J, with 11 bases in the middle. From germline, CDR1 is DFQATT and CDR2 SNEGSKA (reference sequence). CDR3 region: CSARDLRTPNTGELFF. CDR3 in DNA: TGCAGTGCTAGAGATTTAAGGACACCGAACACCGGGGAGCTGTTTTTT.

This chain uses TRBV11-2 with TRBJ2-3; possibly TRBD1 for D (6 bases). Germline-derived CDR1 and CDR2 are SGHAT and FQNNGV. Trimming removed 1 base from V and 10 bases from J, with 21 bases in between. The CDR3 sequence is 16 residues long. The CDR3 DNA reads TGTGCCAGCAGCTTAGGGTTCGCGGACAGATCTGAGGCGCAGTATTTT. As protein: CASSLGFADRSEAQYF.

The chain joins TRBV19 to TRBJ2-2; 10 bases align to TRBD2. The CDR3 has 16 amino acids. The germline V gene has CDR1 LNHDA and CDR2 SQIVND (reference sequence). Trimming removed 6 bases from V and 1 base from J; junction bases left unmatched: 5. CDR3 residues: CASRSSSGRNTGELFF. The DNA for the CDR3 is TGTGCCAGTAGATCTTCTAGCGGGAGGAACACCGGGGAGCTGTTTTTT.

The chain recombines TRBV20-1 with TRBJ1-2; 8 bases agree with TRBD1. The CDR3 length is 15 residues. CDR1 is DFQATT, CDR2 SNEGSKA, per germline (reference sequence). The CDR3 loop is CSGGGQEKANQGYTF. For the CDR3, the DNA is TGCTCTGGGGGGGGACAGGAAAAGGCAAATCAGGGCTACACCTTC.

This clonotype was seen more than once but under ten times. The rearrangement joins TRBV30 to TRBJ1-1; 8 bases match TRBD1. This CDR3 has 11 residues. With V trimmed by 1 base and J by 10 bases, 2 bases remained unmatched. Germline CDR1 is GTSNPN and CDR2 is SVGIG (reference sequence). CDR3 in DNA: TGTGCCTGGAGTGGAACAGGGGGAGCTTTCTTT. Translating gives CAWSGTGGAFF.

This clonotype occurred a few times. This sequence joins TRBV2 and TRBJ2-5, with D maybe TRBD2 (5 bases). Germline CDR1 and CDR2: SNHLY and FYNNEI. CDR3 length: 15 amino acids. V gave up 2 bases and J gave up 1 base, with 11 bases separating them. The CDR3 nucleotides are TGTGCCAGCAGTGAAAGGAGCGGAACCCAAGAGACCCAGTACTTC. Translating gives CASSERSGTQETQYF.

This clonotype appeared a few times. As DNA, the CDR3 is TGTGCCAGCAGCAAACTTTCCTACGAGCAGTACGTC. It is translated as CASSKLSYEQYV. V usage is TRBV21-1 and J usage is TRBJ2-7. TRBV21-1 is reported as a pseudogene. The CDR3 runs 12 residues.

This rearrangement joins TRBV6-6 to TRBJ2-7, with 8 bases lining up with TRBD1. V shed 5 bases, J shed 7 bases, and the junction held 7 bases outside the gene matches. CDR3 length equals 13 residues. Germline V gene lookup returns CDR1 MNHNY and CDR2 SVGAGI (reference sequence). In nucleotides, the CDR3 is TGTGCCAGCAGTAATCAGGGGGCTGGGGAGCAGTACTTC. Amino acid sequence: CASSNQGAGEQYF.

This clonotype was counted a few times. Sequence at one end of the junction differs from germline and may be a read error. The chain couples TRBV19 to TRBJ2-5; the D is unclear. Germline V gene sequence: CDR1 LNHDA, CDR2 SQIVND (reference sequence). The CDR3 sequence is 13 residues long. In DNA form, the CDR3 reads TGTGCCACTAGTTGGGAAAACCAAGAGACCCAGTACTTC. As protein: CATSWENQETQYF.

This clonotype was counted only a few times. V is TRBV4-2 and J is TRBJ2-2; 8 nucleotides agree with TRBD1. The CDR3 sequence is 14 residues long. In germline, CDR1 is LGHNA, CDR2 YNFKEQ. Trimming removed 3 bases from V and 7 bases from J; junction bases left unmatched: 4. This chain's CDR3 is CASSQTGVGGELFF. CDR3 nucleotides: TGTGCCAGCAGCCAGACAGGGGTTGGCGGGGAGCTGTTTTTT.

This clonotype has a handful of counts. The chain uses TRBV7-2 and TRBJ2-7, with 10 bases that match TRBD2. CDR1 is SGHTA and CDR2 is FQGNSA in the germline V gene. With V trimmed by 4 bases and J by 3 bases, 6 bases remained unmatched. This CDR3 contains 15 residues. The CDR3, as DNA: TGTGCCAGCAGCTCAAGGACTAGCGGAAACTACGAGCAGTACTTC. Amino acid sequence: CASSSRTSGNYEQYF.

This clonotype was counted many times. As DNA, the CDR3 is TGTGCCAGCAGCTTAGAAGGTATTCTAGCGGGGACGAACCAAGAGACCCAGTACTTC. Amino acids: CASSLEGILAGTNQETQYF. The genes are TRBV11-1 and TRBJ2-5; 9 bases are shared with TRBD2. Trimming cost V 1 base and J 0 bases; bases outside gene matches: 12. CDR3 length: 19 residues. Germline loops: CDR1 SGHAT, CDR2 FQDESV (reference sequence).

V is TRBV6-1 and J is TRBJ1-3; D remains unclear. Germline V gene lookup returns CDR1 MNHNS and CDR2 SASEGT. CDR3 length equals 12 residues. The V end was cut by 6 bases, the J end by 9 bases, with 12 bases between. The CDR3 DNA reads TGTGCCAGCAGCCCAACAGAGAGCACCATATATTTT. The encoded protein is CASSPTESTIYF.

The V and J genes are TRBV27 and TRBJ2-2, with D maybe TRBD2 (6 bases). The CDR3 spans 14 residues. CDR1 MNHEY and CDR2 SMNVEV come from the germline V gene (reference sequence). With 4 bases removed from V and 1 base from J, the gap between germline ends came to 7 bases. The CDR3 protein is CASSWGLNTGELFF. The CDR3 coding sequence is TGTGCCAGCAGTTGGGGACTGAACACCGGGGAGCTGTTTTTT.

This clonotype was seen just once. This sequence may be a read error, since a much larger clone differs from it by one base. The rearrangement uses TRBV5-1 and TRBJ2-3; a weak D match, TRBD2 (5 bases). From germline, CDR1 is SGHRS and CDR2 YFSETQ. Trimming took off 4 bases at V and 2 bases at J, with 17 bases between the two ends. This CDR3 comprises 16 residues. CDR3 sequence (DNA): TGCGCCAGCAGCGCCACGGGATACCGTGACACAGATACGCAGTATTTT. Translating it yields CASSATGYRDTDTQYF.

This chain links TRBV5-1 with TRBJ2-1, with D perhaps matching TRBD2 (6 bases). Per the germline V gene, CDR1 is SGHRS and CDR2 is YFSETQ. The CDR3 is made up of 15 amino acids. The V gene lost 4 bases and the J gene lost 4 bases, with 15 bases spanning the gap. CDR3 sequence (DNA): TGCGCCAGCAGCGCAGCAGCGGGCGATTACAATGAGCAGTTCTTC. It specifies CASSAAAGDYNEQFF.

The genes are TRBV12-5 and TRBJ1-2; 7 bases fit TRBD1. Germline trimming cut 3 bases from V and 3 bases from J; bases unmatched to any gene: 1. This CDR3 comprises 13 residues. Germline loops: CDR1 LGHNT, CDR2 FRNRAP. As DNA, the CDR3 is TGTGCTAGTGGTTTAGGGACAGACTATGGCTACACCTTC. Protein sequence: CASGLGTDYGYTF.

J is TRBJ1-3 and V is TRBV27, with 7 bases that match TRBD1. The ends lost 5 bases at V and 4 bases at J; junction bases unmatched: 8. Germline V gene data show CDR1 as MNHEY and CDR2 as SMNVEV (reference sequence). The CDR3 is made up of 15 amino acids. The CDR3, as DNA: TGTGCCAGCAGTCATGGGACAGTAGCAGGAAACACCATATATTTT. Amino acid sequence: CASSHGTVAGNTIYF.

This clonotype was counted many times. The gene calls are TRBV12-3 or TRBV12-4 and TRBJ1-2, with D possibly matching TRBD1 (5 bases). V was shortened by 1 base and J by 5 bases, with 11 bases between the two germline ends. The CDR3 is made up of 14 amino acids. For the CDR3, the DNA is TGTGCCAGCAGTTTAGGTGGTCAGGGTTATGGCTACACCTTC. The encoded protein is CASSLGGQGYGYTF.

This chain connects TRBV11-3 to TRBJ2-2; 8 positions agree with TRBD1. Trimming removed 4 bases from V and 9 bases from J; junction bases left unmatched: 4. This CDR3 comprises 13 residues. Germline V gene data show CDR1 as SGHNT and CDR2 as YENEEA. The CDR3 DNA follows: TGTGCCAGCAGCTCCGCAGGGGGCCGGGAGCTGTTTTTT. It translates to CASSSAGGRELFF.

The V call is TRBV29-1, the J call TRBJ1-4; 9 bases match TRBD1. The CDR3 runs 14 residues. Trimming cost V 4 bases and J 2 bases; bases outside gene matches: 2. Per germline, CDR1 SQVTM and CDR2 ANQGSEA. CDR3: CSVGGTGTNEKLFF. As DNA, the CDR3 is TGCAGCGTTGGAGGGACAGGGACTAATGAAAAACTGTTTTTT.

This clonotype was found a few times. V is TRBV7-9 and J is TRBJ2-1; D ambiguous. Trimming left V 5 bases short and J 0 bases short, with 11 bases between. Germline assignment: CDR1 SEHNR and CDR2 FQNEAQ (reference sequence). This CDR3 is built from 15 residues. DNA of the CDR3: TGTGCCAGCAGCCCCGTTTGGGGCTCCTACAATGAGCAGTTCTTC. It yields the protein CASSPVWGSYNEQFF.

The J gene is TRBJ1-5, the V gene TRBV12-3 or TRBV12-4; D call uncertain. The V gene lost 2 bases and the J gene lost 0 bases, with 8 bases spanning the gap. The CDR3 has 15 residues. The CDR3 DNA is TGTGCCAGCAGTTTATCCCCCTATAGCAATCAGCCCCAGCATTTT. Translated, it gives CASSLSPYSNQPQHF.

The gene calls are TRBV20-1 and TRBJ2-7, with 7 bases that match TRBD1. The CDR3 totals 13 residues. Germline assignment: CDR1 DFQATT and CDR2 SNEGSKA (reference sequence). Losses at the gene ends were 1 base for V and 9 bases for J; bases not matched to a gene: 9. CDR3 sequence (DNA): TGCAGTGCTAGAGCGGGTGGGACAGCCCGGCAGTACGTC. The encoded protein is CSARAGGTARQYV.

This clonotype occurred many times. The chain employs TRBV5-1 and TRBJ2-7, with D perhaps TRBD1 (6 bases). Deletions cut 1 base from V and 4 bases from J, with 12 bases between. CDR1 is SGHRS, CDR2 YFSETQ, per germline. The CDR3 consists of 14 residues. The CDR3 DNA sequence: TGCGCCAGCAGCTTGACGGACAGACTTTACGAGCAGTACTTC. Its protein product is CASSLTDRLYEQYF.

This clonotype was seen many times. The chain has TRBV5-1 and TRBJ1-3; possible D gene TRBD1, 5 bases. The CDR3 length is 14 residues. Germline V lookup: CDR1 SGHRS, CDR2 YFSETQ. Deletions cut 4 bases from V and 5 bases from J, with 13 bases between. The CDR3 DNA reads TGCGCCAGCAGCCTACCGGACATAAGAAACACCATATATTTT. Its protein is CASSLPDIRNTIYF.

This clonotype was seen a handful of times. The CDR3 loop reads CASSPTGTTEAFF. In nucleotides, the CDR3 is TGTGCCAGCAGCCCCACAGGGACCACTGAAGCTTTCTTT. This chain joins TRBV7-9 and TRBJ1-1; D is perhaps TRBD1 (6 bases). CDR1 is SEHNR, CDR2 FQNEAQ, per germline (reference sequence). Trimming left V 5 bases short and J 4 bases short, with 11 bases between. This CDR3 has 13 residues.